This T cell receptor (beta chain) was documented in a study of blood T cell repertoires in COVID-19. Study-wide context: Both acute and convalescent COVID-19 samples were obtained from the United States, Italy and Spain. In each case, the material was cDNA or gDNA derived from T cells, B-cell-depleted T cells, or PBMCs.

The V gene end was trimmed by 2 bases and the J gene end by 5 bases; junction bases not matched to a gene: 3. CDR3 size: 15 residues. Germline V lookup: CDR1 SGHDT, CDR2 YYEEEE. Original analysis: Cell counts per sample came from amplifying reference gene primers. Some clones are missing from TCRdb's copy, which holds only in-frame ones; the method was immunoSEQ multiplex PCR. That table furnishes V, J and clone size, whereas the DNA furnished D and trimming. The sample includes under 200,000 clones, approximately 91% seen only once; the top ten take about 2.5%. As to this clone: This sample also contains other DNA sequences that code for the same CDR3.

V gene TRBV5-6 combines with J gene TRBJ2-2, with TRBD1 identical over 10 bases. The sample consisted of peripheral blood. This TCR derives from a young man with acute or convalescent COVID-19. CDR3 sequence: CASSFRDRGTGELFF. The CDR3 DNA sequence: TGTGCCAGCAGCTTCCGGGACAGGGGTACCGGGGAGCTGTTTTTT.